This entry describes one T cell receptor beta chain. The CDR3 is made up of 19 amino acids. From germline, CDR1 is SGDLS and CDR2 YYNGEE. V lost 3 bases, J lost 4 bases, and 25 bases lay in between. The data originate from a study of T cell responses to AZD1222 COVID-19 vaccine. Sequencing was performed with immunoSEQ multiplex PCR; in TCRdb, only in-frame clones are kept and a portion is missing. The table includes 130,000 to 150,000 clones, 82% detected once. The receptor's source is an adult in good health. This rearrangement joins TRBV9 to TRBJ2-2; D is unclear. The source material was peripheral blood, sampled on day 0 of MenACWY control vaccination. The DNA for the CDR3 is TGTGCCAGCAGCGACTCACAAAACCGGGTCCCGCAATTCACCGGGGAGCTGTTTTTT. Its protein product is CASSDSQNRVPQFTGELFF.